This T cell receptor beta chain emerged from a study of cytotoxic CD8 clonotypes in ibrutinib-treated CLL (dated by TCRdb to the early 2020s). Turning to the overall study: The cohort was composed of 10 to 11 relapsed/refractory and 15 treatment-naive patients; IGHV unmutated status was identified in around 17 patients. Longitudinal samples were obtainable from about 30% of the 86 participants in the trial. The response samples were drawn at a median of approximately twelve months into treatment, with a range of roughly 6 to 40 months. Samples averaged roughly 260,000 productive templates and roughly 86,000 productive rearrangements. Every sample from remission and from progressive disease was obtained while the patients were still on ibrutinib. Cryopreserved peripheral blood mononuclear cells were collected at three points: before therapy, at response, and at either sustained remission or disease progression. Responses were partial in around 25 patients and complete in 2; after median around 66 months follow-up, about 14 stayed in remission and roughly twelve progressed. Study-level results and caveats: Lymph node repertoires were not examined, and the timing of sampling was not matched between patients in sustained remission and those whose disease progressed. An increase in clonality was observed at ibrutinib response, with clonality remaining stable during sustained remission and falling back toward baseline at progression. Baseline clonality exceeded that of age-matched healthy donors and correlated strongly with circulating CD8+ T-cell counts. Public clonotypes were rare and either shrank or stayed stable during treatment, and the rise in clonality at ibrutinib response reflected expansion of private clonotypes.

Based on the germline V gene (reference sequence), the CDR1 and CDR2 sequences are SEHNR and FQNEAQ. CDR3 length: 13 amino acids, cysteine to phenylalanine. Left in the record is the CDR3 DNA by itself, 39 bases read in frame from the first base. V loses 7 bases at its end and J loses 5 bases; junction bases beyond the gene matches: 5. According to the study, the label for this sample's time point signals: 12 months on ibrutinib. For TCR beta library preparation, roughly 2 micrograms of genomic DNA were extracted from the cryopreserved PBMCs. High-throughput TCR beta sequencing was performed on longitudinal blood samples from CLL patients receiving ibrutinib monotherapy. The patients took part in an open-label, single-center phase 2 trial of ibrutinib monotherapy. On this clone: Its antigen remains unidentified. The record has no base qualities; no much larger clone is one base away.

On a MiSeq, deep resolution sequencing aimed for a depth between 1 in 1 million and 1 in 200,000 T cells, with each clonotype covered around 9.2x on average. TCR beta libraries were generated with the immunoSEQ hsTCRB Kit. Per the authors' processing: ImmunoSEQ Data Assistant and ImmunoSEQ Analyzer were used for data analysis, and V, D and J genes were assigned according to IMGT definitions. Clonality, which ranges from 0 to 1, was calculated by subtracting the normalized Shannon entropy of productive rearrangement frequencies from one. Only overrepresented clonotypes making up at least 0.05% of each patient's repertoire were included in the public clonotype analysis. Around 14 repertoires from age-matched healthy donors, obtained from immuneACCESS, served as clonality controls. TCRdb re-hosts the immuneACCESS table, in-frame sequences only. Its copies lack some clones; in the studies checked, an unresolved V gene accounts for under half of them, and the cause for the rest is not known. The D gene and trimming were derived from the DNA, and the V and J assignments and clone size from that table. The sample yields some 130,000 clones; approximately 89% were counted once. The ten biggest clones cover 10% to 12% of the sample.

The TCR sequence derives from a human donor with chronic lymphocytic leukemia. The chain joins TRBV7-9 to TRBJ2-5; 9 nucleotides in the junction match TRBD2. Sequencing used PBMCs, obtained after 12 months of ibrutinib treatment. In nucleotides, the sequence is TGTGCCAGCACGACTAGCGGACAGGAGACCCAGTACTTC. Its protein reads: CASTTSGQETQYF.